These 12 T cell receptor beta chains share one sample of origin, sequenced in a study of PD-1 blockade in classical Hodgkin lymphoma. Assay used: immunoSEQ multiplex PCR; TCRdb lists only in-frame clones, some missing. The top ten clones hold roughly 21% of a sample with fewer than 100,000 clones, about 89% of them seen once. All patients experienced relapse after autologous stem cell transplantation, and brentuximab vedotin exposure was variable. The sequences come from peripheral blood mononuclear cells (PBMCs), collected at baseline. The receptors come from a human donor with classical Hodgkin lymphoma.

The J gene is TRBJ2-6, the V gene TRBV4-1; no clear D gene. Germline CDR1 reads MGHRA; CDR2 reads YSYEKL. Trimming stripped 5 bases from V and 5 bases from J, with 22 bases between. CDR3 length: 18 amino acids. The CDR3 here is CASSYREEPQSRANVLTF. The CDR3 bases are TGCGCCAGCAGCTATAGGGAAGAACCACAAAGTCGGGCCAACGTCCTGACTTTC.

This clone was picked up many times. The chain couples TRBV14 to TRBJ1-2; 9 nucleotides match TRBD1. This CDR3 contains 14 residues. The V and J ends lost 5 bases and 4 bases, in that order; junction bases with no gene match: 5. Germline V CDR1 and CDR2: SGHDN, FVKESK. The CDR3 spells CASSFETGGYGYTF. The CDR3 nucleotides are TGTGCCAGCAGCTTCGAGACAGGGGGCTATGGCTACACCTTC.

The CDR3 reads CASSLRGDTYEQYF. As DNA, the CDR3 is TGTGCCAGCAGCTTACGGGGTGATACCTACGAGCAGTACTTC. This chain links TRBV13 with TRBJ2-7; possible D gene TRBD2, 5 bases. Germline CDR1 and CDR2: PRHDT and FYEKMQ (reference sequence). This CDR3 comprises 14 residues. With 2 bases removed from V and 2 bases from J, the gap between germline ends came to 10 bases.

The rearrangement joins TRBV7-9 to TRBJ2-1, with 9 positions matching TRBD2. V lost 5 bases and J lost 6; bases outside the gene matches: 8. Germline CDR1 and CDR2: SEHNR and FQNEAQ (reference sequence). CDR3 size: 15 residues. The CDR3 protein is CASSRYSGSGNEQFF. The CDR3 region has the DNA TGTGCCAGCAGCCGGTATAGCGGGAGTGGCAATGAGCAGTTCTTC.

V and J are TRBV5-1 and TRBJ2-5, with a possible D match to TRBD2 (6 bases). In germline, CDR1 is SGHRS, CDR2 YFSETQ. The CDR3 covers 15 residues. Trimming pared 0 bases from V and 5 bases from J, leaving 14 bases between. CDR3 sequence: CASSLDLASGETQYF. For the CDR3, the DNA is TGCGCCAGCAGCTTGGACCTAGCGTCGGGGGAGACCCAGTACTTC. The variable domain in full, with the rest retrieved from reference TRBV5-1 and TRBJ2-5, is KAGVTQTPRYLIKTRGQQVTLSCSPISGHRSVSWYQQTPGQGLQFLFEYFSETQRNKGNFPGRFSGRQFSNSRSEMNVSTLELGDSALYLCASSLDLASGETQYFGPGTRLLVL.

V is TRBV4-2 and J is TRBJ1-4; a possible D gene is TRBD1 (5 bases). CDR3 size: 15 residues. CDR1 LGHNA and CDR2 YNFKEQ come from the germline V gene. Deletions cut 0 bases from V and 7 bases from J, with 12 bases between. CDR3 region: CASSQEVRGAEKLFF. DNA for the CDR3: TGTGCCAGCAGCCAAGAAGTCCGGGGCGCTGAAAAACTGTTTTTT.

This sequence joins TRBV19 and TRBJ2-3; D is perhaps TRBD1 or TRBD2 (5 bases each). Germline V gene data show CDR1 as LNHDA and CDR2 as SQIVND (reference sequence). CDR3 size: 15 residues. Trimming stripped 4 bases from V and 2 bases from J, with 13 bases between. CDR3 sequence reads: CASSKATGTTDTQYF. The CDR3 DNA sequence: TGTGCCAGTAGTAAAGCGACGGGGACCACAGATACGCAGTATTTT.

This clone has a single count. The CDR3: CASSRPGTGAYEQYF. The CDR3 coding sequence is TGTGCCAGCAGTCGTCCCGGGACAGGGGCGTACGAGCAGTACTTC. The rearrangement uses TRBV14 and TRBJ2-7; TRBD1 matches at 10 bases. CDR1 is SGHDN, CDR2 FVKESK, per germline. The CDR3 loop spans 15 amino acids. V gave up 6 bases and J gave up 4 bases; unmatched junction bases: 9.

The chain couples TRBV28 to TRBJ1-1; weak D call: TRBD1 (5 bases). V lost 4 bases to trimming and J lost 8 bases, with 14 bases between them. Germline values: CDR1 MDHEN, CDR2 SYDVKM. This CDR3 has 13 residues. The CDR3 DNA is TGTGCCAGCAGTTCTTGGGTTCAGGGCGAAGCTTTCTTT. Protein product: CASSSWVQGEAFF. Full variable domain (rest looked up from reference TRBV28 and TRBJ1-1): DVKVTQSSRYLVKRTGEKVFLECVQDMDHENMFWYRQDPGLGLRLIYFSYDVKMKEKGDIPEGYSVSREKKERFSLILESASTNQTSMYLCASSSWVQGEAFFGQGTRLTVV.

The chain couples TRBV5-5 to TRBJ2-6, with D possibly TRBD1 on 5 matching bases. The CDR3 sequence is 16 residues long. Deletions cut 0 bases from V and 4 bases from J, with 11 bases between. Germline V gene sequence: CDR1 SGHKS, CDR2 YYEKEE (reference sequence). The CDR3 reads CASSLVGAAGANVLTF. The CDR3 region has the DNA TGTGCCAGCAGCTTGGTTGGGGCGGCCGGGGCCAACGTCCTGACTTTC.

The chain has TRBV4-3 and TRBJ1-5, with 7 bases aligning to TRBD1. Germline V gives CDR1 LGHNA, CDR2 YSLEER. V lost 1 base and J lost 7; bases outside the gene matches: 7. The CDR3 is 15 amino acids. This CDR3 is CASSQAHRGGQPQHF. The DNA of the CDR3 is TGCGCCAGCAGCCAAGCCCACAGGGGCGGGCAGCCCCAGCATTTT.

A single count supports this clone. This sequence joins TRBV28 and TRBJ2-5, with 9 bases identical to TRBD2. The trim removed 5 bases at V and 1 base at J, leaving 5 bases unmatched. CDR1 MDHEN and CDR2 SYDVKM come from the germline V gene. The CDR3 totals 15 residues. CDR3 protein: CASSPLTSGQETQYF. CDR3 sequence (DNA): TGTGCCAGCAGTCCACTGACTAGCGGCCAAGAGACCCAGTACTTC.